These 13 T cell receptor beta chains came from one sample sequenced in a study of shared clonotypes between healthy human individuals (dated by TCRdb to the early 2020s). To prepare the library, the immunoSEQ multiplex PCR assay was applied. Not all clones reach the TCRdb copy of this immuneACCESS table, which keeps in-frame sequences only. Checked studies attribute under half of the gap to unresolved V genes and leave the rest unexplained. This sample comprises around 1.5 million clones, 95% to 99% of them detected only once. The ten largest clones capture roughly 0.42% of the sample. The sequenced sample consisted of naive CD4+ T cells sorted from blood. The cell subset or site label, read with the paper, signifies: CD45RA+ positively selected. These TCRs come from a man aged 25 to 40 in good health.

The J gene is TRBJ2-3, the V gene TRBV5-8; D call uncertain. This CDR3 has 16 amino acids. Trimming took off 0 bases at V and 0 bases at J, with 11 bases between the two ends. Germline-derived CDR1 and CDR2 are SGHTS and YDEGEE. The CDR3 coding sequence is TGTGCCAGCAGCTTGGCCCGACGTGCTAGCACAGATACGCAGTATTTT. Encoded protein: CASSLARRASTDTQYF.

The chain uses TRBV2 and TRBJ2-7; D tentatively reads TRBD1 or TRBD2 (7 bases each). This CDR3 contains 16 residues. Germline V gene data show CDR1 as SNHLY and CDR2 as FYNNEI. Trimming pared 5 bases from V and 0 bases from J, leaving 17 bases between. The CDR3 loop reads CASSTRGGQSSYEQYF. CDR3 nucleotide sequence: TGTGCCAGCAGTACACGCGGGGGACAGAGCTCCTACGAGCAGTACTTC.

The chain is built from TRBV2 and TRBJ2-1; 11 positions match TRBD2. Trimming removed 6 bases from V and 4 bases from J; junction bases left unmatched: 5. This CDR3 is 15 amino acids long. The germline gives CDR1 SNHLY, CDR2 FYNNEI. The DNA of the CDR3 is TGTGCCAGCAGGCCGACTAGCGGGATATACAATGAGCAGTTCTTC. Translated: CASRPTSGIYNEQFF.

This clone was seen once. The V and J genes are TRBV6-1 and TRBJ2-7, with 9 bases matching TRBD1. J gave up 2 bases and V 1 base, and 6 bases lay outside the gene matches. There are 16 residues in the CDR3. From germline, CDR1 is MNHNS and CDR2 SASEGT. The CDR3 DNA follows: TGTGCCAGCAGTGAAGTACCGGACAGGGGCCCCTACGAGCAGTACTTC. Translation gives CASSEVPDRGPYEQYF.

The chain recombines TRBV5-6 with TRBJ2-1; the D is unclear. V dropped 5 bases and J dropped 5 bases, with 14 bases sitting between them. Germline CDR1 is SGHDT and CDR2 is YYEEEE. The CDR3 covers 14 residues. The CDR3 here is CASSPSRWNNEQFF. CDR3 coding DNA: TGTGCCAGCAGTCCAAGCCGGTGGAACAATGAGCAGTTCTTC. Complete variable domain (other parts from reference TRBV5-6 and TRBJ2-1): DAGVTQSPTHLIKTRGQQVTLRCSPKSGHDTVSWYQQALGQGPQFIFQYYEEEERQRGNFPDRFSGHQFPNYSSELNVNALLLGDSALYLCASSPSRWNNEQFFGPGTRLTVL.

The chain uses TRBV7-2 and TRBJ2-5; a weak D match, TRBD2 (6 bases). This CDR3 spans 13 amino acids. The V end was cut by 7 bases, the J end by 2 bases, with 11 bases between. Germline CDR1 reads SGHTA; CDR2 reads FQGNSA. DNA for the CDR3: TGTGCCAGCACGCGACTAGGACAAGAGACCCAGTACTTC. It encodes CASTRLGQETQYF.

The chain recombines TRBV7-9 with TRBJ2-1, with D perhaps being TRBD1 or TRBD2 (6 bases each). There are 19 residues in the CDR3. Trimming took off 2 bases at V and 5 bases at J, with 25 bases between the two ends. Germline assignment: CDR1 SEHNR and CDR2 FQNEAQ (reference sequence). CDR3 loop: CASSLRGTPIRLHDNEQFF. In nucleotides, the CDR3 is TGTGCCAGCAGCTTAAGGGGGACTCCGATTCGCTTACATGACAATGAGCAGTTCTTC.

The gene calls are TRBV27 and TRBJ2-3; D is possibly TRBD1 (7 bases). Looked up from germline, CDR1 is MNHEY and CDR2 is SMNVEV (reference sequence). Between the trimmed V and J ends, which lost 6 bases and 5 bases, there was a span of 12 bases. This CDR3 has 13 residues. CDR3 nucleotide sequence: TGTGCCAGCAGCGGGACAGCGGGAGATACGCAGTATTTT. Amino acids: CASSGTAGDTQYF.

CDR3 bases: TGTGCCAGCAGCTTGAGTAGCGGCATCTCTGGAAACACCATATATTTT. Protein sequence: CASSLSSGISGNTIYF. V and J are TRBV5-6 and TRBJ1-3; D ambiguous. The CDR3 totals 16 residues. Per the germline V gene, CDR1 is SGHDT and CDR2 is YYEEEE. V lost 1 base to trimming and J lost 0 bases, with 11 bases between them.

The CDR3 nucleotides read TGTGCCATCAGTGCGGCGAGGGAAACTGAAGCTTTCTTT. Protein product: CAISAARETEAFF. The chain couples TRBV10-3 to TRBJ1-1; D is unresolved. CDR3 length equals 13 residues. Germline V gives CDR1 ENHRY, CDR2 SYGVKD. V was cut by 4 bases and J by 5 bases, with 11 bases left in between.

Here the CDR3 DNA reads TGTGCCAGCAGCTTAGCGCTTGGAGACTCTAACACTGAAGCTTTCTTT. Its protein product is CASSLALGDSNTEAFF. The V call is TRBV7-9, the J call TRBJ1-1; no definite D call. V gave up 0 bases and J gave up 2 bases, with 13 bases separating them. CDR3 length: 16 residues. CDR1 and CDR2 (germline): SEHNR, FQNEAQ (reference sequence).

The chain couples TRBV28 to TRBJ2-7, with 8 bases fitting TRBD2. CDR3 size: 16 residues. The ends lost 7 bases at V and 5 bases at J; junction bases unmatched: 16. Germline V gene data show CDR1 as MDHEN and CDR2 as SYDVKM. DNA of the CDR3: TGTGCCAGCAATCCCCGGGGGGGAGTTAAACGGAACGAGCAGTACTTC. This codes for CASNPRGGVKRNEQYF.

The CDR3 is CASSYSRTVRWTEAFF. The CDR3 DNA sequence: TGTGCCAGCAGTTACTCCCGCACCGTACGCTGGACTGAAGCTTTCTTT. The genes are TRBV6-5 and TRBJ1-1; D gene unclear. V was trimmed by 0 bases and J by 5 bases, leaving 16 bases between them. Looked up from germline, CDR1 is MNHEY and CDR2 is SVGAGI. This CDR3 has 16 amino acids.